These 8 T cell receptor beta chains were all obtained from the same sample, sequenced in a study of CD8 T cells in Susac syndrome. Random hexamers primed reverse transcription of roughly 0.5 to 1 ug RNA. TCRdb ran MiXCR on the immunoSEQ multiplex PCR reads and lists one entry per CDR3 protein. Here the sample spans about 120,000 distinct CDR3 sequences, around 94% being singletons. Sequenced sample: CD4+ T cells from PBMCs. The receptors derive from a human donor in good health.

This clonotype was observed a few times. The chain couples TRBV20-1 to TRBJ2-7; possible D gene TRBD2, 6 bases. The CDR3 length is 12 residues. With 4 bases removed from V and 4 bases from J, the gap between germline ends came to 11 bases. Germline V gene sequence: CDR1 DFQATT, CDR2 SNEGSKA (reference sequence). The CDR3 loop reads CSATTSLYEQYF. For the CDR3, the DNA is TGCAGTGCTACGACTAGTTTGTACGAGCAGTACTTC.

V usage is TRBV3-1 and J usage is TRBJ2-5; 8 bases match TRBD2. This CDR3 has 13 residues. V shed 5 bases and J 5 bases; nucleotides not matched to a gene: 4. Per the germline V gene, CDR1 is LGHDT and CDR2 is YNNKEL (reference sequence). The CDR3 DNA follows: TGTGCCAGCAGCTTTAGCGGGACGGAGACCCAGTACTTC. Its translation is CASSFSGTETQYF.

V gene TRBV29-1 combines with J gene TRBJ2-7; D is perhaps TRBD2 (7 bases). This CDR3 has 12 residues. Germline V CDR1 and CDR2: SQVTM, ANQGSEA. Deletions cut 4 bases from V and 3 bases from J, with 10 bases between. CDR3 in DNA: TGCAGCGTTGCCGGGGGGCACTACGAGCAGTACTTC. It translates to CSVAGGHYEQYF.

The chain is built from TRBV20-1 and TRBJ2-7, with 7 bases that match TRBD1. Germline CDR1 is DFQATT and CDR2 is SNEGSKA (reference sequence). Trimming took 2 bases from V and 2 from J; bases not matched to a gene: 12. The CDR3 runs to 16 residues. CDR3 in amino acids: CSARPSIDRAPYEQYF. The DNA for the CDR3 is TGCAGTGCTAGACCCTCTATAGACAGGGCCCCCTACGAGCAGTACTTC.

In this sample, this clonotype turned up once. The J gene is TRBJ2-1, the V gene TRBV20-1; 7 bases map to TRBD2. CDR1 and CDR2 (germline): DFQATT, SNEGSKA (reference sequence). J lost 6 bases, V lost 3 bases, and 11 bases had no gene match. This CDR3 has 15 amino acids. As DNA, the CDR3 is TGCAGTGCTAGTCTGGGGGGGAGGCTAAGCAATGAGCAGTTCTTC. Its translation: CSASLGGRLSNEQFF.

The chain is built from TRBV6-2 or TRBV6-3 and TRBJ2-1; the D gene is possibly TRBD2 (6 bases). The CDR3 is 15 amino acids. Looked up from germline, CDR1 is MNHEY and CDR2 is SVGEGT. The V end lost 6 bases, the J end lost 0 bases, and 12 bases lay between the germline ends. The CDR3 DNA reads TGTGCCAGCAGGAACGGGGGTAGCTCCTACAATGAGCAGTTCTTC. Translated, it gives CASRNGGSSYNEQFF.

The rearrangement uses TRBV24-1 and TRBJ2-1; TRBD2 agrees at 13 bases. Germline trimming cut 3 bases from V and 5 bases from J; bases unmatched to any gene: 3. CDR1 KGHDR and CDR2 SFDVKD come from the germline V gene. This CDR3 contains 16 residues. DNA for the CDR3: TGTGCCACCAGTGATCCGGGACTAGCGGGAAACAATGAGCAGTTCTTC. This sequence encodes CATSDPGLAGNNEQFF.

The CDR3 is CASSPRDRGNNSPLHF. The CDR3 DNA reads as TGTGCCAGCAGTCCCCGGGACAGGGGGAATAATTCACCCCTCCACTTT. This chain joins TRBV27 and TRBJ1-6, with 11 bases aligning to TRBD1. From germline, CDR1 is MNHEY and CDR2 SMNVEV (reference sequence). With V trimmed by 5 bases and J by 5 bases, 5 bases remained unmatched. The CDR3 spans 16 residues.